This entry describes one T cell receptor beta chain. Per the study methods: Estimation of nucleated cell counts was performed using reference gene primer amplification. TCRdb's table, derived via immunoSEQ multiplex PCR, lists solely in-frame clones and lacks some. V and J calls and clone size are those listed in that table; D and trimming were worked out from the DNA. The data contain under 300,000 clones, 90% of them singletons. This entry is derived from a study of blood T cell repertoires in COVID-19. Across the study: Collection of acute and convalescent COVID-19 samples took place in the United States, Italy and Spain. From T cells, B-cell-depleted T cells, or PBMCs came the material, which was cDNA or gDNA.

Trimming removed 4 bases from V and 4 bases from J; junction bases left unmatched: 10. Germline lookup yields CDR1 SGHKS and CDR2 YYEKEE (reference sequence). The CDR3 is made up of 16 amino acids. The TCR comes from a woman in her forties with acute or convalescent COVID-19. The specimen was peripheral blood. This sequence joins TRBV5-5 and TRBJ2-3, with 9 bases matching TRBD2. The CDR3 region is CASSPYSAGGPDTQYF. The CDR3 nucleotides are TGTGCCAGCAGCCCATATTCTGCGGGGGGGCCAGATACGCAGTATTTT.